Listed below are T cell receptor beta chains from one sample, sequenced in a study of blood T cell repertoires in COVID-19. TCRdb keeps only in-frame clones here, not all; method: immunoSEQ multiplex PCR. This sample has roughly 52,000 clones, with around nine tenths found just once. Sequencing was performed on peripheral blood. Source of these receptors: a man aged 55 to 70 with active COVID-19. CDR3s include the opening cysteine and the closing phenylalanine or tryptophan. D genes are given only for firm matches. Clone size is shown for a subset of rows, as once, few, many or a class of expanded clone.

len,abundance,j_gene,v_gene,d_gene,CDR3aa,CDR3nt
12,NA,TRBJ2-3,TRBV12-3/TRBV12-4,TRBD2,CASGDYTDTQYF,TGTGCCAGCGGGGACTACACAGATACGCAGTATTTT
16,NA,TRBJ1-4,TRBV18,TRBD1,CASSLSGQGSGEKLFF,TGTGCCAGCTCACTCTCCGGACAGGGATCAGGCGAAAAACTGTTTTTT
15,NA,TRBJ2-1,TRBV5-1,NA,CASSLRRNSYNEQFF,TGCGCCAGCAGCTTGAGGAGAAACTCCTACAATGAGCAGTTCTTC
14,NA,TRBJ1-2,TRBV11-2,TRBD1,CASSQGTGGGGYTF,TGTGCCAGCAGCCAAGGGACAGGGGGTGGGGGCTACACCTTC
13,NA,TRBJ1-1,TRBV6-6,TRBD1,CASSYKQGTEAFF,TGTGCCAGCAGTTACAAACAGGGGACTGAAGCTTTCTTT
14,NA,TRBJ1-2,TRBV6-1,NA,CASSEPQGAGGYTF,TGTGCCAGCAGTGAGCCACAGGGAGCGGGAGGCTACACCTTC
14,NA,TRBJ2-7,TRBV5-1,TRBD2,CASSLTSGPHEQYF,TGCGCCAGCAGCTTGACTAGCGGCCCTCACGAGCAGTACTTC
13,NA,TRBJ1-5,TRBV19,TRBD1,CASKDRGVQPQHF,TGTGCCAGTAAGGACAGGGGGGTTCAGCCCCAGCATTTT
14,NA,TRBJ1-2,TRBV6-5,NA,CASIPPRPPYGYTF,TGTGCCAGCATTCCGCCTAGGCCTCCCTATGGCTACACCTTC
14,once,TRBJ2-1,TRBV11-2,NA,CASSLADRYNEQFF,TGTGCCAGCAGCCTCGCAGACAGATACAATGAGCAGTTCTTC
18,NA,TRBJ1-2,TRBV23-1,TRBD1,CASSHSRDRGTSNYGYTF,TGCGCCAGCAGTCATTCCCGGGACAGGGGGACTTCTAACTATGGCTACACCTTC
13,few,TRBJ2-7,TRBV27,NA,CASSLGHHYEQYF,TGTGCCAGCAGTTTAGGACACCACTACGAGCAGTACTTC
15,NA,TRBJ2-3,TRBV5-1,TRBD1,CASTWTGGLTDTQYF,TGCGCCAGCACCTGGACAGGGGGGTTAACAGATACGCAGTATTTT
14,NA,TRBJ2-7,TRBV10-3,TRBD2,CAIRGLAGGYEQYF,TGTGCCATCAGGGGACTAGCGGGAGGGTACGAGCAGTACTTC
12,NA,TRBJ2-7,TRBV4-2,NA,CASSQDSYEQYF,TGTGCCAGCAGCCAAGACAGCTACGAGCAGTACTTC
16,few,TRBJ1-1,TRBV19,NA,CASSTLRVQGTTEAFF,TGTGCCAGTAGTACCCTCCGGGTCCAGGGAACCACTGAAGCTTTCTTT
15,NA,TRBJ1-6,TRBV18,NA,CASSQQREGNSPLHF,TGTGCCAGCTCCCAGCAGAGGGAAGGCAATTCACCCCTCCACTTT
14,NA,TRBJ1-4,TRBV5-1,NA,CASSAAGGGEKLFF,TGCGCCAGCAGCGCGGCGGGGGGCGGTGAAAAACTGTTTTTT
14,NA,TRBJ2-2,TRBV7-2,TRBD2,CASSWREGTGELFF,TGTGCCAGCAGCTGGCGGGAGGGCACCGGGGAGCTGTTTTTT
15,NA,TRBJ2-1,TRBV5-1,TRBD2,CASSSGLAAYNEQFF,TGCGCCAGCAGCTCGGGACTAGCGGCCTACAATGAGCAGTTCTTC
14,NA,TRBJ2-3,TRBV2,TRBD2,CASEGLAVTDTQYF,TGTGCCAGCGAGGGGCTAGCGGTCACAGATACGCAGTATTTT
13,NA,TRBJ2-3,TRBV11-2,TRBD1,CASSYGQGNTQYF,TGTGCCAGCAGCTACGGACAGGGCAATACGCAGTATTTT
13,NA,TRBJ2-1,TRBV29-1,TRBD2,CSVEPGRGGEQFF,TGCAGCGTGGAACCCGGGCGCGGGGGTGAGCAGTTCTTC
14,NA,TRBJ1-1,TRBV28,TRBD1,CASASGQHNTEAFF,TGTGCCAGCGCCTCGGGACAGCACAACACTGAAGCTTTCTTT
16,NA,TRBJ2-3,TRBV7-3,TRBD2,CASSLGLVFPADTQYF,TGTGCCAGCAGCCTAGGACTAGTGTTCCCCGCAGATACGCAGTATTTT
13,NA,TRBJ2-3,TRBV6-6,NA,CASTTGSTDTQYF,TGTGCCAGCACAACAGGGAGCACAGATACGCAGTATTTT
15,NA,TRBJ2-3,TRBV20-1,NA,CSASALGVASDTQYF,TGCAGTGCTAGTGCCTTGGGAGTAGCCTCAGATACGCAGTATTTT
15,NA,TRBJ1-2,TRBV4-1,NA,CASSQDRAGIYGYTF,TGCGCCAGCAGCCAAGATAGGGCAGGGATCTATGGCTACACCTTC
16,NA,TRBJ2-4,TRBV4-2,NA,CASSQGTALAKNIQYF,TGTGCCAGCAGCCAAGGGACAGCCCTAGCCAAAAACATTCAGTACTTC
15,few,TRBJ2-7,TRBV27,TRBD2,CASSPWTSGRDEQYF,TGTGCCAGCAGTCCGTGGACTAGCGGGAGGGACGAGCAGTACTTC
15,NA,TRBJ2-7,TRBV29-1,TRBD1,CSVGGGTGGVYEQYF,TGCAGCGTTGGTGGCGGGACAGGGGGCGTATACGAGCAGTACTTC
15,NA,TRBJ2-3,TRBV6-5,TRBD2,CASTREGLAQDTQYF,TGTGCCAGCACCCGAGAGGGACTAGCGCAAGATACGCAGTATTTT
14,NA,TRBJ2-7,TRBV13,TRBD1,CASSGDRGPYEQYF,TGTGCCAGCAGTGGGGACAGGGGACCCTACGAGCAGTACTTC